This entry concerns a single T cell receptor (beta chain). As yet, its antigen is unknown. Assay used: immunoSEQ multiplex PCR; TCRdb lists only in-frame clones, some missing. Of under 250,000 clones in the sample, around 93% were seen once. The sample comes from a study of T cell responses to AZD1222 COVID-19 vaccine. Study observations and caveats: Among the donors, most were white British and more were female, and clonal diversity was possibly underestimated. Across the whole spike, CD4 TCRs peaked at regions 160-218 and 743-854.

The CDR3 runs to 15 residues. J gave up 15 bases and V 3 bases, and 8 bases lay outside the gene matches. Germline CDR1 is MDHEN and CDR2 is SYDVKM. V gene TRBV28 combines with J gene TRBJ2-4; 16 bases map to TRBD2. The sequences come from peripheral blood, collected on day 0 of MenACWY control vaccination. This sequence was found in an adult in good health. CDR3: CASSLPAGLAGGRYF. The DNA of the CDR3 is TGTGCCAGCAGTTTGCCAGCGGGACTAGCGGGGGGGAGGTACTTC.